What follows are 23 T cell receptor beta chains derived from one specimen sequenced in a study of T cell repertoires in cytomegalovirus infection. TCRdb passed the reads through MiXCR, listing each CDR3 protein once. The sample lists nearly 700,000 distinct CDR3 sequences, around 35% seen once, with 15% to 20% in the top ten. Their antigens are not known. The specimen was cultured PBMCs, collected from culture after CMV antigen stimulation. The receptors shown here come from a human donor in good health (CMV status not recorded). Some clones in this sample may be carry-over from other donors' samples.

Ten or more counts support this clonotype. The CDR3 nucleotides read TGTGCCAGCAGCTTCTCGCGGGCCGCCTACGAGCAGTACTTC. Its translation is CASSFSRAAYEQYF. This rearrangement joins TRBV7-2 to TRBJ2-7; TRBD2 might be the D (5 bases). V lost 3 bases and J lost 2, with 11 bases in between. The CDR3 covers 14 residues. The germline V gene encodes CDR1 SGHTA and CDR2 FQGNSA.

In its sample, this clonotype was seen a few times. The rearrangement joins TRBV2 to TRBJ2-1, with 16 bases identical to TRBD2. The CDR3 sequence is 17 residues long. Trimming at V came to 9 bases and at J to 2 bases, leaving 7 bases not matched to a gene. Germline V gene sequence: CDR1 SNHLY, CDR2 FYNNEI. For the CDR3, the DNA is TGTGCCAGTCGACCGGGACTAGCGGGGGGGACCTACAATGAGCAGTTCTTC. It translates to CASRPGLAGGTYNEQFF.

This clonotype was counted many times. The genes are TRBV6-1 and TRBJ2-3; perhaps TRBD2 as D (5 bases). Germline CDR1 MNHNS, CDR2 SASEGT. V shed 8 bases and J shed 0 bases, with 9 bases lying between them. The CDR3 spans 13 residues. CDR3 protein: CASREGSTDTQYF. CDR3 bases: TGTGCCAGCCGGGAAGGGAGCACAGATACGCAGTATTTT.

The V and J genes are TRBV7-8 and TRBJ2-5; 10 bases fit TRBD2. The CDR3 contains 14 residues. The junction had 3 bases not matched to a gene; V was cut back by 2 bases and J by 6 bases. The V gene's germline CDR1 is SGHVS and CDR2 FQNEAQ. The CDR3 nucleotides are TGTGCCAGCAGCTTAAGGACTAGCGGCCAGACCCAGTACTTC. This codes for CASSLRTSGQTQYF.

This clonotype was seen at least ten times. V is TRBV7-2 and J is TRBJ2-1, with 16 nucleotides matching TRBD2. The CDR3 sequence is 15 residues long. CDR1 is SGHTA, CDR2 FQGNSA, per germline. J lost 12 bases, V lost 5 bases, and 7 bases had no gene match. Written as DNA, the CDR3 is TGTGCCAGCAGCCTGGGGACTAGCGGGAGGGCGGGGCAGTTCTTC. Residues: CASSLGTSGRAGQFF.

This clonotype was seen only a few times. The chain uses TRBV7-6 and TRBJ2-5; TRBD1 is a possible D gene (6 bases). Per the germline V gene, CDR1 is SGHVS and CDR2 is FNYEAQ. This CDR3 region has 13 residues. V lost 7 bases and J 4 bases, leaving 13 bases between the germline ends. This CDR3 is CASTLTRGETQYF. CDR3 sequence (DNA): TGTGCCAGCACCCTAACCAGGGGAGAGACCCAGTACTTC.

V usage is TRBV6-5 and J usage is TRBJ1-1; no definite D call. Trimming took off 0 bases at V and 10 bases at J, with 12 bases between the two ends. Germline loops: CDR1 MNHEY, CDR2 SVGAGI. There are 13 residues in the CDR3. CDR3 loop: CASSYSDNFPAFF. DNA for the CDR3: TGTGCCAGCAGTTACTCTGACAACTTTCCAGCTTTCTTT.

This clonotype was detected only a few times. The chain is built from TRBV12-3 or TRBV12-4 and TRBJ2-3, with 11 positions matching TRBD2. J lost 4 bases, V lost 3 bases, and 6 bases had no gene match. CDR3 size: 16 residues. The CDR3: CASSFFLAGGSDTQYF. As DNA, the CDR3 is TGTGCCAGCAGTTTTTTTCTAGCGGGGGGTTCAGATACGCAGTATTTT.

The chain uses TRBV4-1 and TRBJ2-7; tentatively, D is TRBD2 (6 bases). This CDR3 has 16 amino acids. V was clipped by 3 bases and J by 5 bases, with 20 bases between them. Germline assignment: CDR1 MGHRA and CDR2 YSYEKL. The CDR3 reads CASSQPGGSLENEQYF. The CDR3 coding sequence is TGCGCCAGCAGCCAGCCCGGAGGGAGCCTGGAGAACGAGCAGTACTTC.

Only a few counts were recorded for this clonotype. This sequence joins TRBV19 and TRBJ2-5, with TRBD2 as a possible D gene (5 bases). The germline V and J ends were trimmed by 3 bases and 9 bases, with 14 bases remaining between them. Germline CDR1 LNHDA, CDR2 SQIVND (reference sequence). The CDR3 is 13 amino acids. CDR3 sequence (DNA): TGTGCCAGTAGTATGGAACACCGAGGGCCCCAGTACTTC. Its protein product is CASSMEHRGPQYF.

This clonotype turned up a few times. The genes are TRBV6-1 and TRBJ2-7; TRBD1 matches 9 bases. Per germline, CDR1 MNHNS and CDR2 SASEGT. V was pared by 8 bases and J by 5 bases, with 7 bases of the junction left unmatched. CDR3 size: 13 residues. The CDR3 DNA sequence: TGTGCCAGCTCTCCGGGACAGGGAAACGAGCAGTACTTC. It specifies CASSPGQGNEQYF.

This clonotype was detected a few times. This chain uses TRBV6-2 or TRBV6-3 with TRBJ2-1, with D maybe TRBD1 (6 bases). The germline V gene has CDR1 MNHEY and CDR2 SVGEGT. This CDR3 has 17 residues. V was pared by 6 bases and J by 8 bases, with 26 bases between. CDR3 in amino acids: CASRKATGSGTKDEQFF. The CDR3 nucleotides are TGTGCCAGCAGGAAGGCGACGGGGAGTGGGACAAAGGATGAGCAGTTCTTC.

As concerns this clonotype: With a much larger clone just one base away, this may be a read error. This chain joins TRBV7-2 and TRBJ2-3, with a tentative D call TRBD1 (6 bases). Germline CDR1 and CDR2: SGHTA and FQGNSA. This CDR3 region has 14 residues. CDR3 loop: CASCLDRGSDAQYF. Here the CDR3 DNA reads TGTGCCAGCTGCTTGGATAGGGGGTCAGATGCGCAGTATTTT. The full variable domain, rest sourced from reference TRBV7-2 and TRBJ2-3, is GAGVSQSPSNKVTEKGKDVELRCDPISGHTALYWYRQSLGQGLEFLIYFQGNSAPDKSGLPSDRFSAERTGGSVSTLTIQRTQQEDSAVYLCASCLDRGSDAQYFGPGTRLTVL.

Only a few counts were recorded for this clonotype. The chain recombines TRBV7-8 with TRBJ1-5; possibly TRBD1 for D (5 bases). Germline lookup yields CDR1 SGHVS and CDR2 FQNEAQ. Between the trimmed V and J ends, which lost 2 bases and 5 bases, there was a span of 16 bases. The CDR3 extends over 16 amino acids. The CDR3 spells CASSLKVQGGHQPQHF. CDR3 in DNA: TGTGCCAGCAGCTTAAAGGTGCAGGGCGGTCATCAGCCCCAGCATTTT.

V usage is TRBV4-1 and J usage is TRBJ1-2; TRBD1 might be the D (6 bases). The CDR3 totals 15 residues. Germline V lookup: CDR1 MGHRA, CDR2 YSYEKL. The V gene lost 5 bases and the J gene lost 4 bases, with 17 bases spanning the gap. The CDR3 DNA reads as TGCGCCAGCAGCGCAGCGGGGGCGAAGATCTATGGCTACACCTTC. Translated, it gives CASSAAGAKIYGYTF.

This chain uses TRBV27 with TRBJ2-2; tentatively, D is TRBD1 (6 bases). Germline V lookup: CDR1 MNHEY, CDR2 SMNVEV (reference sequence). The V end was cut by 10 bases, the J end by 1 base, with 13 bases between. This CDR3 is 14 amino acids long. CDR3 in amino acids: CATHSRGNTGELFF. Written as DNA, the CDR3 is TGTGCCACCCACAGCAGGGGGAACACCGGGGAGCTGTTTTTT.

This clonotype was seen many times. This chain joins TRBV7-2 and TRBJ2-6; tentative D call: TRBD1 (5 bases). Trimming pared 5 bases from V and 3 bases from J, leaving 14 bases between. Germline loops: CDR1 SGHTA, CDR2 FQGNSA. This CDR3 is built from 16 residues. The CDR3 protein is CASSLGVVRGANVLTF. CDR3 in DNA: TGTGCCAGCAGCCTAGGGGTAGTGCGTGGGGCCAACGTCCTGACTTTC. The entire variable domain, with the rest obtained from reference TRBV7-2 and TRBJ2-6, is as follows: GAGVSQSPSNKVTEKGKDVELRCDPISGHTALYWYRQSLGQGLEFLIYFQGNSAPDKSGLPSDRFSAERTGGSVSTLTIQRTQQEDSAVYLCASSLGVVRGANVLTFGAGSRLTVL.

This clonotype was seen more than once but under ten times. The rearrangement uses TRBV7-2 and TRBJ2-1; TRBD1 might be the D (6 bases). The CDR3 extends over 15 amino acids. CDR1 and CDR2 (germline): SGHTA, FQGNSA. Trimming took off 3 bases at V and 0 bases at J, with 9 bases between the two ends. The CDR3 protein is CASSFAGDSYNEQFF. CDR3 DNA: TGTGCCAGCAGCTTTGCAGGGGACTCCTACAATGAGCAGTTCTTC.

The chain couples TRBV6-1 to TRBJ2-4, with 7 bases matching TRBD1. Germline CDR1 is MNHNS and CDR2 is SASEGT. CDR3 length equals 16 residues. Germline trimming cut 2 bases from V and 3 bases from J; bases unmatched to any gene: 7. Here the CDR3 reads CASSELTGQHKNIQYF. The CDR3 DNA reads TGTGCCAGCAGTGAACTGACAGGGCAACACAAAAACATTCAGTACTTC.

Many counts were recorded for this clonotype. This rearrangement joins TRBV12-3 or TRBV12-4 to TRBJ2-3; D gene uncertain. The germline V and J ends were trimmed by 1 base and 8 bases, with 10 bases remaining between them. The CDR3 runs 13 residues. The CDR3 sequence: CASSLDPPGTQYF. The CDR3 coding sequence is TGTGCCAGCAGTTTAGACCCCCCTGGTACGCAGTATTTT.

This clonotype showed up just a few times. V and J are TRBV7-4 and TRBJ2-2; D is undetermined. The V gene lost 1 base and the J gene lost 6 bases, with 9 bases spanning the gap. CDR1 is SGHVT and CDR2 is SQSDAQ in the germline V gene. The CDR3 length is 14 residues. This CDR3 reads CASSLGIQPGELFF. CDR3 nucleotide sequence: TGTGCCAGCAGCTTAGGGATCCAGCCCGGGGAGCTGTTTTTT.

The chain has TRBV20-1 and TRBJ2-3, with 7 bases aligning to TRBD1. Germline CDR1 DFQATT, CDR2 SNEGSKA (reference sequence). The J segment lost 1 base and the V segment lost 3 bases, leaving 7 bases of the junction unmatched. The CDR3 has 15 residues. The CDR3 coding sequence is TGCAGTGCTAGGAGGGGGCGAATGGGCACAGATACGCAGTATTTT. Translating gives CSARRGRMGTDTQYF.

This clonotype has just a few counts. V gene TRBV19 combines with J gene TRBJ2-2; no definite D call. With 6 bases removed from V and 6 bases from J, the gap between germline ends came to 5 bases. CDR3 size: 11 residues. Germline CDR1 is LNHDA and CDR2 is SQIVND (reference sequence). The CDR3 reads CASRNSGELFF. CDR3 nucleotide sequence: TGTGCCAGTAGAAACTCCGGGGAGCTGTTTTTT.